This passage covers 12 T cell receptor beta chains from one sample sequenced in a study of shared clonotypes between healthy human individuals. This table comes from immunoSEQ multiplex PCR, and its TCRdb copy is limited to in-frame clones, with some not included. The sample lists under 750,000 clones; roughly 72% were seen once. Input material: memory CD4+ T cells sorted from blood. This sample's subset: CD45RA-negative fraction. Receptors originate from a woman younger than 45 in good health.

The V call is TRBV6-1, the J call TRBJ1-3; TRBD1 is a possible D gene (6 bases). Germline assignment: CDR1 MNHNS and CDR2 SASEGT. The CDR3 runs 15 residues. Trimming cost V 3 bases and J 3 bases, with 12 bases left between them. CDR3 DNA: TGTGCCAGCAGTGACAGGGACAACCTTGGAAACACCATATATTTT. Translation: CASSDRDNLGNTIYF.

The gene calls are TRBV30 and TRBJ2-1, with TRBD2 identical over 13 bases. The CDR3 contains 14 residues. The germline V gene encodes CDR1 GTSNPN and CDR2 SVGIG (reference sequence). V was clipped by 3 bases and J by 9 bases; unmatched bases: 5. This chain's CDR3 is CAWRLLAGGGEQFF. In DNA form, the CDR3 reads TGTGCCTGGAGGCTACTAGCGGGAGGGGGTGAGCAGTTCTTC.

The V and J genes are TRBV5-1 and TRBJ2-1; TRBD2 aligns across 7 bases. Trimming at V came to 2 bases and at J to 9 bases, leaving 8 bases not matched to a gene. The CDR3 is 14 amino acids. Germline CDR1 SGHRS, CDR2 YFSETQ. CDR3 nucleotides: TGCGCCAGCAGCTTTGGGGCGGGAGCTCTTGAGCAGTTCTTC. This sequence encodes CASSFGAGALEQFF.

CDR3 sequence: CASSLEGSLNTEAFF. The DNA for the CDR3 is TGTGCCAGCAGCTTGGAGGGCAGCTTGAACACTGAAGCTTTCTTT. This sequence joins TRBV5-8 and TRBJ1-1; D is undetermined. Germline-derived CDR1 and CDR2 are SGHTS and YDEGEE. V lost 0 bases to trimming and J lost 0 bases, with 9 bases between them. The CDR3 extends over 15 amino acids. Drawing the rest from reference TRBV5-8 and TRBJ1-1, the complete variable domain is EAGVTQSPTHLIKTRGQQATLRCSPISGHTSVYWYQQALGLGLQFLLWYDEGEERNRGNFPPRFSGRQFPNYSSELNVNALELEDSALYLCASSLEGSLNTEAFFGQGTRLTVV.

The V gene is TRBV7-8, the J gene TRBJ2-1, with 10 bases lining up with TRBD1. There are 16 residues in the CDR3. Trimming cost V 4 bases and J 4 bases; bases outside gene matches: 7. Germline V gene sequence: CDR1 SGHVS, CDR2 FQNEAQ. The CDR3 DNA reads TGTGCCAGCAGCTCAAGACAGGGGGCAGGTTACAATGAGCAGTTCTTC. It is translated as CASSSRQGAGYNEQFF.

Note on this clone: The junction does not match germline at one end; this may be a read error. The chain couples TRBV7-8 to TRBJ2-7, with 7 bases aligning to TRBD2. Germline V gives CDR1 SGHVS, CDR2 FQNEAQ. The CDR3 is 13 residues long. Here the CDR3 DNA reads TGTGCCAGCAGCCCACGGGGGAGGGCCGGGATCCTTTTC. This translates into CASSPRGRAGILF.

This sequence joins TRBV6-5 and TRBJ1-3, with no clear D. The length of the CDR3 is 15 residues. Germline V gene data show CDR1 as MNHEY and CDR2 as SVGAGI. V was cut by 2 bases and J by 4 bases, with 12 bases left in between. The CDR3 nucleotides are TGTGCCAGCAGTTACACCCCGGGTAGAGGAAACACCATATATTTT. Translated: CASSYTPGRGNTIYF.

The rearrangement links TRBV6-6 to TRBJ1-2; D ambiguous. V was pared by 6 bases and J by 0 bases, with 8 bases between. There are 13 residues in the CDR3. Germline CDR1 is MNHNY and CDR2 is SVGAGI (reference sequence). The CDR3 coding sequence is TGTGCCAGCAGGTCCCCAGCTAACTATGGCTACACCTTC. It encodes CASRSPANYGYTF.

The V and J genes are TRBV7-2 and TRBJ2-7, with D possibly TRBD2 on 5 matching bases. This CDR3 spans 14 amino acids. The ends were cut back, 5 bases at V and 0 bases at J, with 11 bases in the middle. From germline, CDR1 is SGHTA and CDR2 FQGNSA. CDR3 region: CASSPWESSYEQYF. The CDR3 DNA sequence: TGTGCCAGCAGCCCTTGGGAGAGCTCCTACGAGCAGTACTTC.

The chain joins TRBV5-8 to TRBJ1-4; TRBD1 might be the D (5 bases). V was trimmed by 4 bases and J by 0 bases, leaving 19 bases between them. There are 18 residues in the CDR3. Per germline, CDR1 SGHTS and CDR2 YDEGEE. The CDR3 protein is CASSPEGWDVATNEKLFF. The CDR3 DNA reads TGTGCCAGCAGCCCAGAGGGCTGGGACGTTGCAACTAATGAAAAACTGTTTTTT.

The chain carries TRBV4-1 and TRBJ2-7; 8 nucleotides align to TRBD2. This CDR3 has 19 residues. The germline V gene has CDR1 MGHRA and CDR2 YSYEKL. V lost 4 bases to trimming and J lost 1 base; unmatched junction nucleotides: 18. This CDR3 reads CASSLNHLAGTSGSYEQYF. The CDR3 DNA sequence: TGCGCCAGCAGCCTGAATCACTTAGCCGGGACTAGTGGGTCCTACGAGCAGTACTTC.

The chain has TRBV27 and TRBJ2-1, with a weak D call TRBD2 (5 bases). This CDR3 region has 12 residues. Trimming pared 3 bases from V and 12 bases from J, leaving 12 bases between. Germline V gene sequence: CDR1 MNHEY, CDR2 SMNVEV (reference sequence). The CDR3 spells CASSFHEGRQFF. CDR3 coding DNA: TGTGCCAGCAGTTTTCATGAGGGCCGGCAGTTCTTC.